These 5 T cell receptor beta chains were all obtained from the same sample, sequenced in a study of control samples from healthy donors and cancer patients (dated by TCRdb to about 2020). Receptor libraries were prepared by the immunoSEQ multiplex PCR assay. The source is immuneACCESS, and TCRdb retained only in-frame sequences with V and J called. Part of the clones is not carried over; for the studies checked, unresolved V genes explain less than half of this, and the remainder is unexplained. This sample holds 40,000 to 55,000 clones; approximately 89% were observed only once. In total, the top ten clones hold roughly 1.5% of the sample. The sample was PBMCs. These receptors were collected from a man aged 40-49 years with colorectal cancer.

The V call is TRBV2, the J call TRBJ2-1, with D hard to call. Germline V gene lookup returns CDR1 SNHLY and CDR2 FYNNEI. The germline V and J ends were trimmed by 6 bases and 3 bases, with 3 bases remaining between them. CDR3 length equals 11 residues. CDR3 nucleotide sequence: TGTGCCAGCAGGGACTACAATGAGCAGTTCTTC. Its translation: CASRDYNEQFF.

The rearrangement links TRBV4-3 to TRBJ2-6; the D gene is possibly TRBD1 (6 bases). The V gene lost 4 bases and the J gene lost 0 bases, with 7 bases spanning the gap. Germline CDR1 reads LGHNA; CDR2 reads YSLEER. This CDR3 is built from 15 residues. DNA of the CDR3: TGCGCCAGCAGCCCGACAGGCTCTGGGGCCAACGTCCTGACTTTC. Encoded protein: CASSPTGSGANVLTF.

The chain recombines TRBV7-2 with TRBJ2-1; tentatively, D is TRBD2 (5 bases). Germline assignment: CDR1 SGHTA and CDR2 FQGNSA. Trimming stripped 0 bases from V and 16 bases from J, with 13 bases between. This CDR3 has 12 amino acids. CDR3 DNA: TGTGCCAGCAGCTTAGCGAGGTATTCTAGCTTCTTC. Protein: CASSLARYSSFF.

This chain links TRBV15 with TRBJ1-1, with 8 bases fitting TRBD1. This CDR3 comprises 14 residues. From germline, CDR1 is LNHNV and CDR2 YYDKDF (reference sequence). V was clipped by 1 base and J by 6 bases; unmatched bases: 4. The CDR3 loop reads CATSRVAGGPEAFF. The CDR3 DNA reads TGTGCCACCAGCAGAGTGGCAGGGGGCCCTGAAGCTTTCTTT.

This chain links TRBV6-1 with TRBJ2-3, with 7 bases identical to TRBD2. The CDR3 runs 16 residues. Germline CDR1 is MNHNS and CDR2 is SASEGT. The V and J ends lost 3 bases and 4 bases, in that order; junction bases with no gene match: 10. The CDR3 sequence is CASSDRTSEHPDTQYF. CDR3 DNA sequence: TGTGCCAGCAGTGACCGTACTAGCGAACACCCAGATACGCAGTATTTT.